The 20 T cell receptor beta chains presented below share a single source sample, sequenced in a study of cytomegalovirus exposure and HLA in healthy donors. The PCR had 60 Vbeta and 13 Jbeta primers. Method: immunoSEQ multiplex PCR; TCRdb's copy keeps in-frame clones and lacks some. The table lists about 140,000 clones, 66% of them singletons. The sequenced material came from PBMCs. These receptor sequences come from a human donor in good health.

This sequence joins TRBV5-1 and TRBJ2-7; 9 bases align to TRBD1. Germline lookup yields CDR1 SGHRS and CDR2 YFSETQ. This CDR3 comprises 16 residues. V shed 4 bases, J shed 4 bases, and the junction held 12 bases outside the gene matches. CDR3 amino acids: CASSPGGTGMRYEQYF. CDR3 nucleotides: TGCGCCAGCAGCCCTGGGGGGACAGGGATGAGGTACGAGCAGTACTTC.

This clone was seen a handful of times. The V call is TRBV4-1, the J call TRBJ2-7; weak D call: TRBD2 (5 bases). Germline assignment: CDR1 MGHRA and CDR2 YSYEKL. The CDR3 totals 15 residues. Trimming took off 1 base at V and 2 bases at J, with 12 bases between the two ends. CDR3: CASSQGWTEAYEQYF. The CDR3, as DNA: TGCGCCAGCAGCCAAGGGTGGACGGAGGCCTACGAGCAGTACTTC.

As DNA, the CDR3 is TGCGCCAGCAGCCAAGATTACCCAGGCCTTACCAATGAGCAGTTCTTC. Its protein product is CASSQDYPGLTNEQFF. V is TRBV4-1 and J is TRBJ2-1, with D hard to call. Trimming removed 0 bases at V and 6 bases at J, with 15 bases between. Germline V CDR1 and CDR2: MGHRA, YSYEKL. The CDR3 loop spans 16 amino acids.

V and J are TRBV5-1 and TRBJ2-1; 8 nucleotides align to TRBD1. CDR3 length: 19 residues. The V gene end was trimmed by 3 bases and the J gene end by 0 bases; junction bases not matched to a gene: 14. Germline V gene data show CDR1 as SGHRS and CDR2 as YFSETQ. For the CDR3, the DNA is TGCGCCAGCAGCTCCATGACAGGGGCGGCAATGAGCTCCTACAATGAGCAGTTCTTC. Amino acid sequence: CASSSMTGAAMSSYNEQFF.

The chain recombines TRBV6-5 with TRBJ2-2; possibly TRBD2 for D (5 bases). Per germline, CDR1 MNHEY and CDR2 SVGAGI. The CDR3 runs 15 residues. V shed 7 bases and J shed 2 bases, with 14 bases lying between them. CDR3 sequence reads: CASKRRPLNTGELFF. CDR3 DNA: TGTGCCAGCAAGCGGAGGCCCCTTAACACCGGGGAGCTGTTTTTT.

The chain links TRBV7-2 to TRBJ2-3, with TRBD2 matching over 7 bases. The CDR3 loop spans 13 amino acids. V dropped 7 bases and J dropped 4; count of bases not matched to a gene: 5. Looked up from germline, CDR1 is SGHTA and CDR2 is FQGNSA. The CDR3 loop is CASKKGGADTQYF. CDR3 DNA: TGTGCCAGCAAGAAGGGAGGGGCAGATACGCAGTATTTT.

CDR3 residues: CASRSDSNQPQHF. The CDR3 DNA reads as TGTGCCAGCAGATCAGATAGCAATCAGCCCCAGCATTTT. This chain uses TRBV2 with TRBJ1-5; D unclear. There are 13 residues in the CDR3. Per the germline V gene, CDR1 is SNHLY and CDR2 is FYNNEI. The germline V and J ends were trimmed by 6 bases and 0 bases, with 6 bases remaining between them.

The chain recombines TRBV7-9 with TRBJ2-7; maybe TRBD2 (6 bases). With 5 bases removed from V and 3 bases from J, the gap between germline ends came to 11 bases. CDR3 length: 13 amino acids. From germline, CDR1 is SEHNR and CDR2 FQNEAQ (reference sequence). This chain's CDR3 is CASSSGRYYEQYF. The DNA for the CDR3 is TGTGCCAGCAGCAGTGGGAGGTACTACGAGCAGTACTTC.

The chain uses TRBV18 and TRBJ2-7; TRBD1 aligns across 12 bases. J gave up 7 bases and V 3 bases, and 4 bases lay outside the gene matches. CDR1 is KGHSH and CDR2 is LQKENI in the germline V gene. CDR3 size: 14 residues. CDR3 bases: TGTGCCAGCTCACCTGGGACAGGGGGCAGGGAGCAGTACTTC. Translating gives CASSPGTGGREQYF.

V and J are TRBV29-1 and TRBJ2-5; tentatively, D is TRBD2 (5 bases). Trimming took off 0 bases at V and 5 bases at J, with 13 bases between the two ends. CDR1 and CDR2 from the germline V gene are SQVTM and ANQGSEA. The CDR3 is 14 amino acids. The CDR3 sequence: CSVEEFGLGETQYF. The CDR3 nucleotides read TGCAGCGTTGAAGAGTTCGGACTCGGGGAGACCCAGTACTTC.

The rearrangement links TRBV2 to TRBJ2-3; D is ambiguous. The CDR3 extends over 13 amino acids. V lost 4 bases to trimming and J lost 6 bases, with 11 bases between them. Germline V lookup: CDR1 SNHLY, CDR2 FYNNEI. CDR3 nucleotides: TGTGCCAGCAGTGCATTAAACTTGGATACGCAGTATTTT. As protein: CASSALNLDTQYF. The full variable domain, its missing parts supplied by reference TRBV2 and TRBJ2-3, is EPEVTQTPSHQVTQMGQEVILRCVPISNHLYFYWYRQILGQKVEFLVSFYNNEISEKSEIFDDQFSVERPDGSNFTLKIRSTKLEDSAMYFCASSALNLDTQYFGPGTRLTVL.

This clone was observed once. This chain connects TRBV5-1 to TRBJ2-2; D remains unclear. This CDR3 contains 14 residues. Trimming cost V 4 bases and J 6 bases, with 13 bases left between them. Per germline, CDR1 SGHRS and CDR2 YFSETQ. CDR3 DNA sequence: TGCGCCAGCAGCCTCGACGTAGCCCCCGGGGAGCTGTTTTTT. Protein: CASSLDVAPGELFF. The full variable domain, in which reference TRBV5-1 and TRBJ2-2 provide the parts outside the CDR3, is KAGVTQTPRYLIKTRGQQVTLSCSPISGHRSVSWYQQTPGQGLQFLFEYFSETQRNKGNFPGRFSGRQFSNSRSEMNVSTLELGDSALYLCASSLDVAPGELFFGEGSRLTVL.

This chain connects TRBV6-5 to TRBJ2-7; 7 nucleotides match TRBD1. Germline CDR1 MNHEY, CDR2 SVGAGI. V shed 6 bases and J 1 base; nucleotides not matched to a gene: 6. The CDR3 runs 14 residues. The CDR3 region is CASRPTGASYEQYF. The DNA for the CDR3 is TGTGCCAGCAGACCCACAGGGGCGTCCTACGAGCAGTACTTC.

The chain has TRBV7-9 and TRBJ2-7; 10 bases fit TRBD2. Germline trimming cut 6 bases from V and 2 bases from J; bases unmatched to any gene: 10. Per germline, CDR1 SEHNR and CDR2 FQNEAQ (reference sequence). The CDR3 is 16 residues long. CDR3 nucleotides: TGTGCCAGCAGTACCGGGACTAGCGAGGTCCCCTACGAGCAGTACTTC. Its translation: CASSTGTSEVPYEQYF.

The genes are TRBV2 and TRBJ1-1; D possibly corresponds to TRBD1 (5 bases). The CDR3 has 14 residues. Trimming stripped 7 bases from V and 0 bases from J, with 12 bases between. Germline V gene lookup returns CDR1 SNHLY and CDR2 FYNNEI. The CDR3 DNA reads TGTGCCAGCAATCTACAGGAACTGAACACTGAAGCTTTCTTT. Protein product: CASNLQELNTEAFF.

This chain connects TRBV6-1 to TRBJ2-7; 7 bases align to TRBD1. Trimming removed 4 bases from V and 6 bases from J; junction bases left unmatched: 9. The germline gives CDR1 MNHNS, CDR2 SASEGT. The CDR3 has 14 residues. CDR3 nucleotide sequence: TGTGCCAGCAGTGCGGACAGGATCCTCCCCGAGCAGTACTTC. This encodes CASSADRILPEQYF.

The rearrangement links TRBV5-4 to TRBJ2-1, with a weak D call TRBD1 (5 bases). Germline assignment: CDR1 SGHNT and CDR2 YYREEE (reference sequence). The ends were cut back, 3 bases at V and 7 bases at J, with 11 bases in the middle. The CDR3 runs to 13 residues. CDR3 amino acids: CASSWGGLNEQFF. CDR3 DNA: TGTGCCAGCAGCTGGGGCGGCCTTAATGAGCAGTTCTTC.

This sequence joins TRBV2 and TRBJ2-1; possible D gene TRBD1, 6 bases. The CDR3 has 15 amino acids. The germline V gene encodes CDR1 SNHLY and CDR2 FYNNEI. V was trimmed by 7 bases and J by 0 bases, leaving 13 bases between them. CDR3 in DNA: TGTGCCAGCAACGTACAGGGAAGCTCCTACAATGAGCAGTTCTTC. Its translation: CASNVQGSSYNEQFF.

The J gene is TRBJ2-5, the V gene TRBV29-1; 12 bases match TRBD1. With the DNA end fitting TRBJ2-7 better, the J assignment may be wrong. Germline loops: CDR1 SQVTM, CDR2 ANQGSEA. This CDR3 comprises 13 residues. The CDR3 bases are TGCAGCGTCGGGGGACAGGGGGCTTACGAGCAGTACTTC. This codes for CSVGGQGAYEQYF.

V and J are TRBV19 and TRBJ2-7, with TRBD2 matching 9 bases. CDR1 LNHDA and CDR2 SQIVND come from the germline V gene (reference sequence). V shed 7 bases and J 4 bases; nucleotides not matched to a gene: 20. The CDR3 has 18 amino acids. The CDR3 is CASTLSRTTSGWEYEQYF. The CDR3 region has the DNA TGTGCCAGTACCCTATCCCGCACCACTAGCGGGTGGGAGTACGAGCAGTACTTC.